The rows below give T cell receptor beta chains drawn from one sample of a study of T cells in narcolepsy. Some clones are missing from TCRdb's copy, which holds only in-frame ones; the method was immunoSEQ multiplex PCR. This repertoire shows 25,000 to 35,000 clones, approximately 80% found once; its top ten account for approximately 1%. The sequenced material came from CD45RA- memory CD4+ T cells from PBMCs. The source is a human donor with narcolepsy. Both conserved end residues are part of each CDR3. D genes are given only for firm matches. Some rows have no size entry. The others give once, few or many, or a class for an expanded clone.

>TRBV9|14|.|.|TRBJ1-2
TGTGCCAGCAGCGGTGGTCCAGGGCGTTCGGGCTACACCTTC
CASSGGPGRSGYTF
>TRBV11-2|14|.|.|TRBJ1-5
TGTGCCAGCAGCTTCGGGAATAGCAATCAGCCCCAGCATTTT
CASSFGNSNQPQHF
>TRBV30|14|.|.|TRBJ2-7
TGTGCCTGGAGCGAACTACAGGGATCCTACGAGCAGTACTTC
CAWSELQGSYEQYF
>TRBV20-1|11|.|.|TRBJ1-1
TGCAGTGCTTTGGCGGGGGGAGTAGCTTTCTTT
CSALAGGVAFF
>TRBV29-1|14|.|TRBD1|TRBJ2-1
TGCTGCGTTGAATTGGACAGGGCAGGGAATGAGCAGTTCTTC
CCVELDRAGNEQFF
>TRBV2|17|.|.|TRBJ2-1
TGTGCCAGCAGTGAAAGGGTAGCCCTAAGCTCCTACAATGAGCAGTTCTTC
CASSERVALSSYNEQFF
>TRBV7-9|11|few|.|TRBJ1-1
TGTGCCAGCAGCTTAGAGCCTGGGGCTTTCTTT
CASSLEPGAFF
>TRBV5-6|13|few|.|TRBJ1-1
.
CASSWWGQGTPFF
>TRBV19|14|few|.|TRBJ2-7
TGTGCCAGTGGAAAGGATCCCCGGGATTACGAGCAGTACTTC
CASGKDPRDYEQYF
>TRBV27|16|.|.|TRBJ2-2
TGTGCCAGCAGTTCAACACAGTTTACGAACACCGGGGAGCTGTTTTTT
CASSSTQFTNTGELFF
>TRBV10-3|15|.|TRBD1|TRBJ1-2
TGTGCCATCAGGACCGACAGGGACGCTAACTATGGCTACACCTTC
CAIRTDRDANYGYTF
>TRBV7-2|14|few|.|TRBJ1-1
TGTGCCAGCATTATTTCCCGGGGGTACACTGAAGCTTTCTTT
CASIISRGYTEAFF
>TRBV28|14|.|.|TRBJ2-2
TGTGCCAGCAGTTTATGGCCAGTTACCGGGGAGCTGTTTTTT
CASSLWPVTGELFF
>TRBV5-8|13|.|.|TRBJ1-2
TGTGCCAGCAGCTTAGGTGGGGTGTCTGGCTACACCTTC
CASSLGGVSGYTF
>TRBV9|15|.|TRBD1|TRBJ1-6
TGTGCCAGCAGCCCCCGGACAGGGGTAAATTCACCCCTCCACTTT
CASSPRTGVNSPLHF
>TRBV30|12|once|.|TRBJ2-3
TGTGCCTGGAGATACGGGTCCGGTACGCAGTATTTT
CAWRYGSGTQYF
>TRBV6-6|13|few|.|TRBJ1-6
TGTGCCAGCAGTTACTCAATGGGGTTGACCCTCCACTTT
CASSYSMGLTLHF
>TRBV4-3|15|.|TRBD2|TRBJ2-5
TGCGCCAGCAGCCAAGATCGCGGGGGTTGGGAGACCCAGTACTTC
CASSQDRGGWETQYF
>TRBV6-6|11|.|.|TRBJ2-4
TGTGCCAGCAGCGCCGGGAACATTCAGTACTTC
CASSAGNIQYF
>TRBV27|15|.|.|TRBJ2-3
TGTGCCAGCAGTTTATCTTGGAGTAGCACAGATACGCAGTATTTT
CASSLSWSSTDTQYF
>TRBV2|13|.|.|TRBJ1-1
TGTGCCAGCAGGAGGGGTCGGGACACTGAAGCTTTCTTT
CASRRGRDTEAFF
>TRBV4-1|14|.|TRBD1|TRBJ1-2
TGCGCCAGCAGCCAAACGGGACAGACCTATGGCTACACCTTC
CASSQTGQTYGYTF
>TRBV6-1|14|.|TRBD1|TRBJ1-5
TGTGCCAGCAGTTGGACAGGGGGGGCTCAGCCCCAGCATTTT
CASSWTGGAQPQHF
>TRBV6-5|14|.|.|TRBJ1-2
TGTGCCAGCAGGACCCCGACCGGTAACTGGGGCTACACCTTC
CASRTPTGNWGYTF
>TRBV11-2|14|.|.|TRBJ2-7
TGTGCCAGCAGCATCGGGACTGCTTACTACGAGCAGTACTTC
CASSIGTAYYEQYF
>TRBV2|14|.|.|TRBJ2-7
TGTGCCAGCAGGCCGACAGGCGCCTCCTACGAGCAGTACTTC
CASRPTGASYEQYF
>TRBV7-2|16|.|TRBD2|TRBJ2-7
TGTGCCAGCAGCTTAAGAGATAGCGGGATCACCTACGAGCAGTACTTC
CASSLRDSGITYEQYF
>TRBV2|15|.|.|TRBJ1-5
TGTGCCAGCAGTGGAGGCGGGGCACAAAATCAGCCCCAGCATTTT
CASSGGGAQNQPQHF
>TRBV11-3|15|.|.|TRBJ1-3
TGTGCCAGCAGCTTAGACGGAACGGGTGGAAACACCATATATTTT
CASSLDGTGGNTIYF
>TRBV5-1|15|.|.|TRBJ2-7
TGCGCCAGCAGATACGAACCGGGAGATGTTTACGAGCAGTACTTC
CASRYEPGDVYEQYF
>TRBV6-1|12|.|.|TRBJ1-1
TGTGCCAGCAGTTCGGGGTGGACTGAAGCTTTCTTT
CASSSGWTEAFF
>TRBV4-1|15|.|.|TRBJ1-3
TGTGCCAGCAGGGAAGGAGGGGCAGGTGGAAACACCATATATTTT
CASREGGAGGNTIYF
>TRBV9|16|.|.|TRBJ1-6
TGTGCCAGCAGCCCTCAGGCTCACTCCTATAATTCACCCCTCCACTTT
CASSPQAHSYNSPLHF
>TRBV7-2|13|.|.|TRBJ1-4
TGTGCCAGCAGCTTGGGGTTGGGGGAAAAACTGTTTTTT
CASSLGLGEKLFF
>TRBV5-6|16|.|TRBD1|TRBJ2-7
TGTGCCAGCAGCTTTACAGGGGTCTCCCTCTCCTACGAGCAGTACTTC
CASSFTGVSLSYEQYF
>TRBV6-5|13|.|.|TRBJ1-1
TGTGCCAGCAGTATAAACCCGGGCACTGAAGCTTTCTTT
CASSINPGTEAFF
>TRBV2|14|.|TRBD1|TRBJ1-1
TGTGCCAGCAGCTCCGGGACAGGGGGGACTGAAGCTTTCTTT
CASSSGTGGTEAFF
>TRBV5-1|15|few|.|TRBJ1-4
TGCGCCAGCAGCTTGGGGGCAACAACTAATGAAAAACTGTTTTTT
CASSLGATTNEKLFF
>TRBV28|13|.|.|TRBJ1-3
TGTGCCAGCAGTTCCCTAGCCGGAAACACCATATATTTT
CASSSLAGNTIYF
>TRBV5-1|14|.|TRBD1|TRBJ2-2
TGCGCCAGCCGAGACAGGGTGAACACCGGGGAGCTGTTTTTT
CASRDRVNTGELFF
>TRBV5-8|14|.|.|TRBJ1-1
.
CASSLSQWGRGTFF
>TRBV18|16|.|TRBD2|TRBJ2-1
TGTGCCAGCTCCCCCCGGGGTCTAGCGGGTAGCCATGAGCAGTTCTTC
CASSPRGLAGSHEQFF
>TRBV5-1|14|.|.|TRBJ2-1
TGCGCCAGCAGCTTGGATGGAGGGGTGAATGGGCAGTTCTTC
CASSLDGGVNGQFF
>TRBV20-1|11|.|.|TRBJ2-2
TGCAGTGCAGCCTATAACGGGGAGCTGTTTTTT
CSAAYNGELFF
>TRBV5-1|17|.|.|TRBJ1-4
TGCGCCAGCAGCGCCACCCCCCCGGGGGGGACTAATGAAAAACTGTTTTTT
CASSATPPGGTNEKLFF
>TRBV14|14|.|.|TRBJ1-1
TGTGCCAGCAGCCCCCGAGGAGGGAATACTGAAGCTTTCTTT
CASSPRGGNTEAFF
>TRBV15|14|.|TRBD1|TRBJ2-2
TGTGCCACCAGCGGACAGGGGAACACCGGGGAGCTGTTTTTT
CATSGQGNTGELFF
>TRBV29-1|12|.|.|TRBJ1-4
TGCAGCGTTGATGGGGGGGCAGAAAAACTGTTTTTT
CSVDGGAEKLFF
>TRBV28|18|.|.|TRBJ1-1
TGTGCCAGCAGTTTATCCCTGGGCCTGGGGGCTGTAGACACTGAAGCTTTCTTT
CASSLSLGLGAVDTEAFF
>TRBV10-2|13|once|.|TRBJ2-5
TGCGCCAGCAGTGACCCAGGGAGAGAGACCCAGTACTTC
CASSDPGRETQYF